This TCR beta chain was identified during a study of OX40 agonist ivuxolimab in advanced cancers. TCRdb's copy holds only in-frame clones and misses some; the assay was immunoSEQ multiplex PCR. The sample carries some 86,000 clones, about nine tenths recorded once. This CDR3 contains 12 residues. The V gene lost 5 bases and the J gene lost 4 bases, with 8 bases spanning the gap. CDR1 is LNHDA and CDR2 is SQIVND in the germline V gene (reference sequence). The material sequenced was CD4+ or CD8+ T cells sorted from blood, taken in a trial of the OX40 agonist ivuxolimab. This chain joins TRBV19 and TRBJ1-2; no clear D. This receptor was obtained from an adult with an advanced solid tumor such as melanoma, head and neck, liver or kidney cancer. The CDR3 spells CASSAVVYGYTF. The DNA of the CDR3 is TGTGCCAGTAGTGCAGTCGTCTATGGCTACACCTTC.